These 11 T cell receptor beta chains share one sample of origin, sequenced in a study of T-cell memory formation after mild COVID-19. One entry per CDR3 protein, called by TCRdb with MiXCR from the 5' RACE reads. Altogether about 170,000 distinct CDR3 sequences are present, over 10% being singletons, with the ten largest covering 3.3%. Sequencing used PBMCs or a T cell subset sorted from them (not recorded which). These receptors were obtained from a young man who had mild COVID-19 (a few samples of this study predate the infection). Cell type and time point are not known.

V and J are TRBV2 and TRBJ2-3, with 9 bases matching TRBD2. V gave up 4 bases and J gave up 2 bases; unmatched junction bases: 4. In germline, CDR1 is SNHLY, CDR2 FYNNEI. The CDR3 runs 15 residues. The CDR3 region is CASSGSGGHTDTQYF. Written as DNA, the CDR3 is TGTGCCAGCAGTGGGAGCGGGGGGCACACAGATACGCAGTATTTT. Looking up the rest from reference TRBV2 and TRBJ2-3 gives the full variable domain: EPEVTQTPSHQVTQMGQEVILRCVPISNHLYFYWYRQILGQKVEFLVSFYNNEISEKSEIFDDQFSVERPDGSNFTLKIRSTKLEDSAMYFCASSGSGGHTDTQYFGPGTRLTVL.

A note on this clonotype: One end of the junction fails to match germline, which may point to a read error. The chain carries TRBV7-2 and TRBJ1-1; D is undetermined. Germline CDR1 reads SGHTA; CDR2 reads FQGNSA. The CDR3 has 13 amino acids. The CDR3 DNA sequence: TGTGCCAGCAGCTCCCTCCCCCGGGCCGGAAACATCTTT. Translating it yields CASSSLPRAGNIF. The complete variable domain, with remaining parts taken from reference TRBV7-2 and TRBJ1-1, reads GAGVSQSPSNKVTEKGKDVELRCDPISGHTALYWYRQSLGQGLEFLIYFQGNSAPDKSGLPSDRFSAERTGGSVSTLTIQRTQQEDSAVYLCASSSLPRAGNIFGQGTRLTVV.

This chain uses TRBV20-1 with TRBJ2-7, with D uncertain. CDR1 is DFQATT and CDR2 is SNEGSKA in the germline V gene (reference sequence). Trimming took 5 bases from V and 0 from J, leaving 14 bases between them. The CDR3 spans 14 residues. The CDR3 sequence: CSAVPHRASYEQYV. CDR3 sequence (DNA): TGCAGTGCTGTACCCCACCGGGCCTCCTACGAGCAGTACGTC.

This chain joins TRBV7-7 and TRBJ1-1; tentatively, D is TRBD1 (5 bases). Germline V gene lookup returns CDR1 SSHAT and CDR2 FNYEAQ (reference sequence). The CDR3 spans 14 residues. Trimming took off 5 bases at V and 4 bases at J, with 14 bases between the two ends. CDR3 loop: CASSPGRGSTEAFF. The CDR3 DNA reads as TGTGCCAGCAGCCCCGGGCGGGGGTCCACTGAAGCTTTCTTT.

The V and J genes are TRBV19 and TRBJ1-1; D gene unclear. Germline assignment: CDR1 LNHDA and CDR2 SQIVND (reference sequence). The CDR3 covers 17 residues. V was trimmed by 4 bases and J by 2 bases, leaving 20 bases between them. CDR3 sequence (DNA): TGTGCCAGTAGTAAGGTCACCGATAGGGAGGTTAACACTGAAGCTTTCTTT. Its translation is CASSKVTDREVNTEAFF.

This clonotype was seen more than once but under ten times. The rearrangement links TRBV7-3 to TRBJ1-2; perhaps TRBD1 as D (6 bases). Per the germline V gene, CDR1 is SGHTA and CDR2 is FQGTGA. Between the trimmed V and J ends, which lost 2 bases and 1 base, there was a span of 14 bases. CDR3 size: 16 residues. The CDR3 bases are TGTGCCAGCAGCTTAGTTGTTGAACAGGGTAACTATGGCTACACCTTC. It codes for CASSLVVEQGNYGYTF.

The chain uses TRBV7-6 and TRBJ2-5; TRBD2 might be the D (6 bases). This CDR3 region has 14 residues. The V end lost 5 bases, the J end lost 3 bases, and 13 bases lay between the germline ends. Germline CDR1 is SGHVS and CDR2 is FNYEAQ. The CDR3 DNA reads as TGTGCCAGCAGCGCGGGGACGGTGAAAGAGACCCAGTACTTC. This encodes CASSAGTVKETQYF.

There are a few counts of this clonotype. V and J are TRBV11-1 and TRBJ2-7, with 8 bases matching TRBD2. CDR1 SGHAT and CDR2 FQDESV come from the germline V gene (reference sequence). V shed 5 bases and J 4 bases; nucleotides not matched to a gene: 7. The CDR3 totals 14 residues. The CDR3 coding sequence is TGTGCCAGCAGCAAACAGCGGGGGCTTTACGAGCAGTACTTC. This codes for CASSKQRGLYEQYF.

This clonotype was picked up many times. The chain joins TRBV3-1 to TRBJ2-1, with D unresolved. The germline V gene has CDR1 LGHDT and CDR2 YNNKEL (reference sequence). The CDR3 totals 13 residues. The V end was cut by 0 bases, the J end by 9 bases, with 9 bases between. As DNA, the CDR3 is TGTGCCAGCAGCCAAGATACACGGACTGAGCAGTTCTTC. This encodes CASSQDTRTEQFF.

For this clonotype: The junction and the germline gene differ at one end; a read error may be behind it. V gene TRBV20-1 combines with J gene TRBJ2-4; TRBD2 might be the D (6 bases). The CDR3 runs 12 residues. Germline V lookup: CDR1 DFQATT, CDR2 SNEGSKA (reference sequence). The CDR3 DNA follows: TGCAGTGCTAGAGATCTGGGGGAGGCCGCATGGTTC. Amino acids: CSARDLGEAAWF.

This clonotype has a single count. This chain links TRBV4-3 with TRBJ1-1, with a possible D match to TRBD1 (6 bases). The V gene's germline CDR1 is LGHNA and CDR2 YSLEER. There are 13 residues in the CDR3. With 6 bases removed from V and 4 bases from J, the gap between germline ends came to 12 bases. CDR3 DNA: TGCGCCAGCAGACAGGGAGGGGGCACTGAAGCTTTCTTT. As protein: CASRQGGGTEAFF.